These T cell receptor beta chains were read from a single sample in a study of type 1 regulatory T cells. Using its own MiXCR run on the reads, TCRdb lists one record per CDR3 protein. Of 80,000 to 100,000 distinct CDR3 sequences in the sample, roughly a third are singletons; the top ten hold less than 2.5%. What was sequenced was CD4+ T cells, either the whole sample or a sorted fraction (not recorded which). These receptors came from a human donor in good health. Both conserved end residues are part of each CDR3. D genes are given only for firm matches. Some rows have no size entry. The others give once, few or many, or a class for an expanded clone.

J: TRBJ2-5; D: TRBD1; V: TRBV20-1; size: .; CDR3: CSAVPGQGAMETQYF; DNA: TGCAGTGCTGTACCGGGACAGGGGGCGATGGAGACCCAGTACTTC
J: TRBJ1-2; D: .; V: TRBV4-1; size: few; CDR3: CASSQDGDVYGYTF; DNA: TGCGCCAGCAGCCAAGATGGGGACGTCTATGGCTACACCTTC
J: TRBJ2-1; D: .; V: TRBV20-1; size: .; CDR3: CSARDGGVINEQFF; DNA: TGCAGTGCTAGAGACGGGGGTGTGATCAATGAGCAGTTCTTC
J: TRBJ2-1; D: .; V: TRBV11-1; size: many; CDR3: CASSPPRGLGANEQFF; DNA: TGTGCCAGCAGCCCCCCACGGGGTCTAGGGGCCAATGAGCAGTTCTTC
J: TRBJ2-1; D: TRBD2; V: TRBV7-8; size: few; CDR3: CASGPSPGAGDMEQFF; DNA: TGTGCCAGCGGGCCATCCCCTGGGGCGGGAGATATGGAGCAGTTCTTC
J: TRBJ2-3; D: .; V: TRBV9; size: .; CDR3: CASSVVHSRTDTQYF; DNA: TGTGCCAGCAGCGTAGTACACAGCCGCACAGATACGCAGTATTTT
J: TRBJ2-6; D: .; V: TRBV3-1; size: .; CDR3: CASSQGGANVLTF; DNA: TGTGCCAGCAGCCAAGGGGGGGCCAACGTCCTGACTTTC
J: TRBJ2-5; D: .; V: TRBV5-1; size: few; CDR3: CASSLLRQGGKETQYF; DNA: TGCGCCAGCAGCTTGCTCCGGCAGGGTGGGAAAGAGACCCAGTACTTC
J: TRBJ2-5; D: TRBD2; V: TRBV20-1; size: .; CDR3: CSARGSPSGSGETQYF; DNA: TGCAGTGCTAGAGGATCGCCTAGCGGGAGTGGAGAGACCCAGTACTTC
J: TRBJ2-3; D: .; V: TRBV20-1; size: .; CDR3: CSAREGGPGTQYF; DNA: TGCAGTGCTAGAGAGGGTGGGCCAGGTACGCAGTATTTT
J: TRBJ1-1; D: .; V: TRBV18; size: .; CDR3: CASSPMDSFEAFF; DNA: TGTGCCAGCTCACCGATGGACTCGTTTGAAGCTTTCTTT
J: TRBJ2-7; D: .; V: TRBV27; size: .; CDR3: CASSFPASGEQYF; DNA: TGTGCCAGCAGTTTTCCGGCCTCCGGCGAGCAGTACTTC
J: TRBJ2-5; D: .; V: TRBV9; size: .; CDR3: CASSVGQGPSRETQYF; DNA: TGTGCCAGCAGCGTCGGACAAGGACCCTCCCGGGAGACCCAGTACTTC
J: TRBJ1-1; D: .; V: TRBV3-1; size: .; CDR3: CASSQDWSLTEAFF; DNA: TGTGCCAGCAGCCAAGATTGGAGTCTCACTGAAGCTTTCTTT
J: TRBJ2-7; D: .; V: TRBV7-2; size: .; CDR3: CASSSTGTRTYEQYF; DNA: TGTGCCAGCAGCTCCACCGGGACTCGCACGTACGAGCAGTACTTC
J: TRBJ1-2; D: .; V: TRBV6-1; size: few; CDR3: CASSDGGYGYTF; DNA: TGTGCCAGCAGTGACGGGGGGTATGGCTACACCTTC
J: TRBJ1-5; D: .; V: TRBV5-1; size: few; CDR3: CASSPGAGNQPQHF; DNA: TGCGCCAGCAGCCCGGGCGCCGGAAATCAGCCCCAGCATTTT
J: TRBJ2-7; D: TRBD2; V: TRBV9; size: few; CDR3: CASSLGTSGRDEQYF; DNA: TGTGCCAGCAGCCTAGGGACTAGCGGGAGGGACGAGCAGTACTTC
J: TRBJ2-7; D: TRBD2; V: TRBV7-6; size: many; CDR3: CASSSTSGPSSYEQYF; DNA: TGTGCCAGCAGCTCTACTAGCGGGCCTAGCTCCTACGAGCAGTACTTC
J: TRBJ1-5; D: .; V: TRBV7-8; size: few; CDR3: CASSLADGGQPQHF; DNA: TGTGCCAGCAGCTTAGCTGATGGGGGACAGCCCCAGCATTTT
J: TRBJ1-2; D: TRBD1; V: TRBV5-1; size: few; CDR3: CASSTEGTAYGYTF; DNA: TGCGCCAGCAGCACGGAGGGGACAGCCTATGGCTACACCTTC
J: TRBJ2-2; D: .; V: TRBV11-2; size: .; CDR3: CASSLVATQNTGELFF; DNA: TGTGCCAGCAGCTTAGTAGCGACACAAAACACCGGGGAGCTGTTTTTT
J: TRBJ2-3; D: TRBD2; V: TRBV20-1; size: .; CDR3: CSARDPSGRFADTQYF; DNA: TGCAGTGCTAGAGATCCTAGCGGGAGATTCGCAGATACGCAGTATTTT
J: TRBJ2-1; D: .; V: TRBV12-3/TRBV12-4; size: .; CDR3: CASSRLLVPEQFF; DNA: TGTGCCAGCAGCCGCTTACTAGTTCCTGAGCAGTTCTTC
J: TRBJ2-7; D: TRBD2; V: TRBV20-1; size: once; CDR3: CSTHKASGIPYEQYF; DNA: TGCAGCACACACAAGGCTAGCGGAATACCCTACGAGCAGTACTTC
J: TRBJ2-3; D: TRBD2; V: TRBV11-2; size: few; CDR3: CASSSWVAGDTQYF; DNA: TGTGCCAGCAGCTCTTGGGTAGCGGGGGATACGCAGTATTTT
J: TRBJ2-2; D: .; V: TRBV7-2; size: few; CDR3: CASSLLVSRLTGELFF; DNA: TGTGCCAGCAGCTTACTAGTTAGTCGTTTGACCGGGGAGCTGTTTTTT
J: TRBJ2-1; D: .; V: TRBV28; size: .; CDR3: CASSLLVPRLSGDEQFF; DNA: TGTGCCAGCAGTTTACTTGTACCTAGGCTTTCTGGGGATGAGCAGTTCTTC
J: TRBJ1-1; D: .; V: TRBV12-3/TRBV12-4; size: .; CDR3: CASSFKDRNTEAFF; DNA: TGTGCCAGCAGTTTTAAGGACAGGAACACTGAAGCTTTCTTT
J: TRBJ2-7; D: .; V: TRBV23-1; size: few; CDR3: CASSPSQARSLVKTYEQYF; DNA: TGCGCCAGCAGTCCCTCACAGGCTAGGTCGCTCGTTAAGACCTACGAGCAGTACTTC
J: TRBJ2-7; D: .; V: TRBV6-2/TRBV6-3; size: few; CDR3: CASSRSLEEQYF; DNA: TGTGCCAGCAGTCGATCCTTAGAAGAGCAGTACTTC
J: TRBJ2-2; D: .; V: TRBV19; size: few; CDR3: CASSPSSTVTGELFF; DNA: TGTGCCAGTAGTCCCAGTTCCACGGTCACCGGGGAGCTGTTTTTT
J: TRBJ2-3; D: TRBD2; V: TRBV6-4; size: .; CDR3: CASSVLAGGDTQYF; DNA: TGTGCCAGCAGTGTCCTAGCGGGAGGAGATACGCAGTATTTT
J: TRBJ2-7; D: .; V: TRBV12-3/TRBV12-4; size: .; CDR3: CASSERAPYEQYF; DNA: TGTGCCAGCTCGGAGCGGGCCCCCTACGAGCAGTACTTC
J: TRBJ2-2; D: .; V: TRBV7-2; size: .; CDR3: CASSLGLFTGELFF; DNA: TGTGCCAGCAGCTTGGGCCTATTCACCGGGGAGCTGTTTTTT
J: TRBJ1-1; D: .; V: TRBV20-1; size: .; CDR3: CSAIEGYTEAFF; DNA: TGCAGTGCTATCGAGGGGTACACTGAAGCTTTCTTT
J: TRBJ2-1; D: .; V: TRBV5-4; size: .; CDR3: CASSLEYEQFF; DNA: TGTGCCAGCAGCCTAGAGTATGAGCAGTTCTTC
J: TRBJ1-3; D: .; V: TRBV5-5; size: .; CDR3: CASSDGWGAVNSGNTIYF; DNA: TGTGCCAGCAGCGACGGGTGGGGGGCGGTCAACTCTGGAAACACCATATATTTT
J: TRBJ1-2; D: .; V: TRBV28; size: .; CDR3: CASHRGRYTF; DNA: TGTGCCAGCCACCGGGGCCGCTACACCTTC
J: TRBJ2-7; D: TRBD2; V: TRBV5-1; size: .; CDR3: CASSSGTSGLEQYF; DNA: TGCGCCAGCAGCAGCGGGACTAGCGGTCTCGAGCAGTACTTC
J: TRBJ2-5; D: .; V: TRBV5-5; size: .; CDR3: CASSYGTLEETQYF; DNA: TGTGCCAGCAGCTATGGGACTTTGGAGGAGACCCAGTACTTC
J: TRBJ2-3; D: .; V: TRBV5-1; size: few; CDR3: CASTKTGTTDTQYF; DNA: TGCGCCAGCACTAAGACGGGGACCACAGATACGCAGTATTTT